These T cell receptor beta chains were read from a single sample in a study of tumor and adjacent non-tumor tissue in lung cancer. TCRdb processed the multiplex PCR reads anew with MiXCR; each CDR3 protein has one entry. Of some 100,000 distinct CDR3 sequences listed, roughly 60% are singletons. Sequencing input: distant non-tumor lung tissue. All receptors derive from a man aged 25 to 40 with non-small cell lung cancer. The CDR3 runs from the conserved cysteine through the conserved F or W. The order of the fields is D gene, J gene, V gene, clone size, CDR3 DNA, CDR3 protein. D genes are given only for firm matches. Clone size is shown for a subset of rows, as once, few, many or a class of expanded clone.

D: -
J: TRBJ2-5
V: TRBV20-1
size: -
DNA: TGCAGTGCTAGACACAGTGGGGGGCCACAAGAGACCCAGTACTTC
CDR3: CSARHSGGPQETQYF

D: -
J: TRBJ1-4
V: TRBV4-2
size: -
DNA: TGTGCCAGCAGCCATGATGGTCCAGTTGGGAGAAAACTGTTTTTT
CDR3: CASSHDGPVGRKLFF

D: -
J: TRBJ2-2
V: TRBV20-1
size: -
DNA: TGTAGTGCTAGACCCGGGGGCACCGGGGTGCTGTTTTTT
CDR3: CSARPGGTGVLFF

D: -
J: TRBJ1-5
V: TRBV20-1
size: -
DNA: TGCAGTGGGGAGCACGGGATTCAGCCCCAGCATTTT
CDR3: CSGEHGIQPQHF

D: -
J: TRBJ2-1
V: TRBV11-2
size: -
DNA: TGTGCCAGCAGCCAGGGATTAGCTCGCAATGGGCAGTTCTTC
CDR3: CASSQGLARNGQFF

D: -
J: TRBJ1-2
V: TRBV4-3
size: once
DNA: TGCGCCAGCAGCCAGGAGGTCTTCGGGGCCGATTATGGCTACACCTTC
CDR3: CASSQEVFGADYGYTF

D: -
J: TRBJ1-1
V: TRBV6-1
size: -
DNA: TGTGCCAGCAGTGAAGTCCTCCAGAGGATGGGGATCGGATTGAACACTGAAGCTTTCTTT
CDR3: CASSEVLQRMGIGLNTEAFF

D: -
J: TRBJ2-5
V: TRBV20-1
size: many
DNA: TGCAGTGCACCTTTCCCAGAGACCCAGTACTTC
CDR3: CSAPFPETQYF

D: TRBD1
J: TRBJ1-2
V: TRBV12-3/TRBV12-4
size: -
DNA: TGTGCTAGTAATAGGGGGACAGACTACCCCTTC
CDR3: CASNRGTDYPF

D: TRBD1
J: TRBJ1-1
V: TRBV11-2
size: once
DNA: TGTGCCAGCAGCTTCGGACAGGACACTGAGCCTTTCTTT
CDR3: CASSFGQDTEPFF

D: TRBD2
J: TRBJ2-7
V: TRBV11-2
size: -
DNA: TGTGCCAGCAGCTTAGTAGGCCGACTAGCGGGGGGATACCGGTACGAGCAGTACTTC
CDR3: CASSLVGRLAGGYRYEQYF

D: TRBD2
J: TRBJ2-1
V: TRBV11-1
size: -
DNA: TGTGCCAGCAGCTTGGGGGGGTACAATGAGCAGTTCTTC
CDR3: CASSLGGYNEQFF

D: -
J: TRBJ1-1
V: TRBV11-3
size: many
DNA: TGTGCCAGCAGCTCTCCAGGGGACACTGAAGCTTTCTTT
CDR3: CASSSPGDTEAFF

D: -
J: TRBJ2-1
V: TRBV11-2
size: -
DNA: TGTGTCAGCACCGTGACTAGTTTCAATGAGCAGTTCTTC
CDR3: CVSTVTSFNEQFF

D: -
J: TRBJ2-7
V: TRBV6-2/TRBV6-3
size: many
DNA: TGTGCCAGCAGCCGTACGGGGTCTCTTTCCTACGAGCAGTACTTC
CDR3: CASSRTGSLSYEQYF

D: TRBD1
J: TRBJ1-5
V: TRBV6-2/TRBV6-3
size: -
DNA: TGTGTCAGCAGACAGGGACAGGGAGATCAGCCCCAGCATTTT
CDR3: CVSRQGQGDQPQHF

D: TRBD2
J: TRBJ2-7
V: TRBV5-6
size: -
DNA: TGTGTCAGCAGCTTGGTCGGGACTAGTTTATATGAGCAGTACTTC
CDR3: CVSSLVGTSLYEQYF

D: -
J: TRBJ2-6
V: TRBV10-3
size: -
DNA: TGTGCCATCAGTGATTCGAGGGATGCTGGGGACAACGTCCTGACTTTC
CDR3: CAISDSRDAGDNVLTF

D: TRBD1
J: TRBJ2-1
V: TRBV11-1
size: -
DNA: TGTGCCATCAGCCCTGGACAGGTGGTTAGAAATGAGCAGTTCTTC
CDR3: CAISPGQVVRNEQFF

D: -
J: TRBJ1-6
V: TRBV6-5
size: -
DNA: TGTGCTAGCAGTTACAGTGCCAGTGGAAATTCACCCCTCCACTTT
CDR3: CASSYSASGNSPLHF